These 8 T cell receptor beta chains were sequenced from one sample in a study of CD8 T cells in Susac syndrome. Reverse transcription of roughly 0.45 to 1 ug RNA was carried out with random hexamers. TCRdb re-called the immunoSEQ multiplex PCR reads through MiXCR, storing one row per CDR3 protein. This sample has about 120,000 distinct CDR3 sequences, with 90% to 95% found just once. Sequencing used CD8+ T cells from PBMCs. Receptors originate from a human donor with Susac syndrome.

The rearrangement joins TRBV7-9 to TRBJ2-3; D is perhaps TRBD2 (6 bases). Trimming stripped 7 bases from V and 3 bases from J, with 17 bases between. The germline gives CDR1 SEHNR, CDR2 FQNEAQ (reference sequence). This CDR3 is built from 15 residues. The CDR3: CASTPFGGVTDTQYF. Written as DNA, the CDR3 is TGTGCCAGCACCCCATTTGGCGGGGTTACAGATACGCAGTATTTT.

CDR3 in DNA: TGTGCCAGCAGCTCAACCCGACAGGGGATGATGAGCAATCAGCCCCAGCATTTT. Its translation: CASSSTRQGMMSNQPQHF. The chain has TRBV3-1 and TRBJ1-5, with TRBD1 identical over 8 bases. The germline V gene encodes CDR1 LGHDT and CDR2 YNNKEL (reference sequence). The CDR3 runs 18 residues. Germline trimming cut 5 bases from V and 1 base from J; bases unmatched to any gene: 13. The full variable domain, its missing parts supplied by reference TRBV3-1 and TRBJ1-5, is DTAVSQTPKYLVTQMGNDKSIKCEQNLGHDTMYWYKQDSKKFLKIMFSYNNKELIINETVPNRFSPKSPDKAHLNLHINSLELGDSAVYFCASSSTRQGMMSNQPQHFGDGTRLSIL.

The chain is built from TRBV9 and TRBJ2-5; D gene unclear. The germline CDR1 and CDR2 sequences are SGDLS and YYNGEE. The CDR3 has 13 amino acids. V was cut by 4 bases and J by 5 bases, with 12 bases left in between. CDR3 protein: CASSSPYRETQYF. The CDR3 DNA reads as TGTGCCAGCAGCTCCCCTTATCGGGAGACCCAGTACTTC.

The rearrangement uses TRBV20-1 and TRBJ2-3; 9 positions match TRBD2. The V and J ends lost 3 bases and 3 bases, in that order; junction bases with no gene match: 7. Germline CDR1 and CDR2: DFQATT and SNEGSKA (reference sequence). This CDR3 is 15 amino acids long. The DNA of the CDR3 is TGCAGTGCTAGTGCGGGGGGGCCTCGGACAGATACGCAGTATTTT. Its protein is CSASAGGPRTDTQYF.

The V and J genes are TRBV5-1 and TRBJ1-2, with TRBD1 identical over 7 bases. V lost 0 bases to trimming and J lost 6 bases; unmatched junction nucleotides: 5. This CDR3 comprises 14 residues. Per the germline V gene, CDR1 is SGHRS and CDR2 is YFSETQ. CDR3 DNA sequence: TGCGCCAGCAGCTTGGAAGGGCAGGGGGATGGCTACACCTTC. It codes for CASSLEGQGDGYTF.

The V call is TRBV20-1, the J call TRBJ1-2; a possible D gene is TRBD1 (5 bases). The V end was cut by 0 bases, the J end by 2 bases, with 7 bases between. This CDR3 spans 13 amino acids. Germline CDR1 and CDR2: DFQATT and SNEGSKA (reference sequence). CDR3 nucleotide sequence: TGCAGTGCTAGAGATGGGGGAAACTATGGCTACACCTTC. Translating it yields CSARDGGNYGYTF.

The gene calls are TRBV29-1 and TRBJ2-1; no reliable D call. The CDR3 sequence is 14 residues long. Germline CDR1 and CDR2: SQVTM and ANQGSEA. Between the trimmed V and J ends, which lost 1 base and 4 bases, there was a span of 11 bases. The CDR3: CSVEGLGIYNEQFF. DNA of the CDR3: TGCAGCGTTGAAGGGCTGGGAATATACAATGAGCAGTTCTTC.

V and J are TRBV4-2 and TRBJ1-2; a possible D gene is TRBD1 (6 bases). CDR1 is LGHNA, CDR2 YNFKEQ, per germline. CDR3 length equals 17 residues. With 0 bases removed from V and 4 bases from J, the gap between germline ends came to 18 bases. CDR3: CASSQDPGWGAGYGYTF. As DNA, the CDR3 is TGTGCCAGCAGCCAAGATCCCGGTTGGGGGGCTGGCTATGGCTACACCTTC.